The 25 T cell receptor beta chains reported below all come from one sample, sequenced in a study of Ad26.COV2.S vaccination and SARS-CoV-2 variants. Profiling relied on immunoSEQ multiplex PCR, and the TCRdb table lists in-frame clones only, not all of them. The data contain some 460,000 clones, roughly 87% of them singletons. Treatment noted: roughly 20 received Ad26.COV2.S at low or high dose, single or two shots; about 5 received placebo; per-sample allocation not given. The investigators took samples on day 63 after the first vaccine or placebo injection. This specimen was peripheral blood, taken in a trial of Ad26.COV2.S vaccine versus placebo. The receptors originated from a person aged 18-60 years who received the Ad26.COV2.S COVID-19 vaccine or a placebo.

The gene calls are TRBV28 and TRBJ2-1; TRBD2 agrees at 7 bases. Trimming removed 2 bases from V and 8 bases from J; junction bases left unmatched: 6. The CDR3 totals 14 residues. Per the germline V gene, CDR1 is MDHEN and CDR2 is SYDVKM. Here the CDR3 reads CASSLAGVRHEQFF. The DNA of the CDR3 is TGTGCCAGCAGTTTAGCGGGAGTTAGGCATGAGCAGTTCTTC. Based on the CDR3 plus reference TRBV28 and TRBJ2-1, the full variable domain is DVKVTQSSRYLVKRTGEKVFLECVQDMDHENMFWYRQDPGLGLRLIYFSYDVKMKEKGDIPEGYSVSREKKERFSLILESASTNQTSMYLCASSLAGVRHEQFFGPGTRLTVL.

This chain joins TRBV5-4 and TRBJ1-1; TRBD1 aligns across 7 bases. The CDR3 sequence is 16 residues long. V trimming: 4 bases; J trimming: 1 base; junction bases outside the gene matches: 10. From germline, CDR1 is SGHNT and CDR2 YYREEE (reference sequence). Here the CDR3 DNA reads TGTGCCAGCAGCCCGGCTGGCGGGACAGCGAACACTGAAGCTTTCTTT. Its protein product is CASSPAGGTANTEAFF.

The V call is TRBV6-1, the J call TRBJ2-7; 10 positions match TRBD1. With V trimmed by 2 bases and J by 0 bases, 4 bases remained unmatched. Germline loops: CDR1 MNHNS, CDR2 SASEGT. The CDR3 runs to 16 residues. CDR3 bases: TGTGCCAGCAGTGAATTTCGGACAGGGGGCTCCTACGAGCAGTACTTC. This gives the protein CASSEFRTGGSYEQYF.

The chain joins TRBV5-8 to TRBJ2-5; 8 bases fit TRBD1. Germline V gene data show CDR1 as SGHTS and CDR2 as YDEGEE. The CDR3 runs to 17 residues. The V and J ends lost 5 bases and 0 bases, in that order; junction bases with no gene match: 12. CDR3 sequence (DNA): TGTGCCAGCAGTTCCTCAGAGAGGACAGGGCACCAAGAGACCCAGTACTTC. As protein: CASSSSERTGHQETQYF.

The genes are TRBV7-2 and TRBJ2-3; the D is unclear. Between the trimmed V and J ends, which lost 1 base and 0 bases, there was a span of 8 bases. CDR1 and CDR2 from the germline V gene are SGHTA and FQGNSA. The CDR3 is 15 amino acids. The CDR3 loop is CASSLVAPSTDTQYF. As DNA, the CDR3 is TGTGCCAGCAGCTTAGTTGCTCCGAGCACAGATACGCAGTATTTT.

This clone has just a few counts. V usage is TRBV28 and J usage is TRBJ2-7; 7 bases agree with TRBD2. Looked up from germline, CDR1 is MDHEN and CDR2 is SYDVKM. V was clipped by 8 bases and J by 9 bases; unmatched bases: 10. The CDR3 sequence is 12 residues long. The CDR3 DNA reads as TGTGCCAGCCTGGGAGGGATCACTGGGCAGTACTTC. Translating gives CASLGGITGQYF.

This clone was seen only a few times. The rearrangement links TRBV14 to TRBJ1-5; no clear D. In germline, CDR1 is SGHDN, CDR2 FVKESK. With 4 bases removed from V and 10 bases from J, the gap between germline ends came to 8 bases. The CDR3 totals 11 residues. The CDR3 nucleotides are TGTGCCAGCAGCCGGCTTACTCCCCAGCATTTT. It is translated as CASSRLTPQHF.

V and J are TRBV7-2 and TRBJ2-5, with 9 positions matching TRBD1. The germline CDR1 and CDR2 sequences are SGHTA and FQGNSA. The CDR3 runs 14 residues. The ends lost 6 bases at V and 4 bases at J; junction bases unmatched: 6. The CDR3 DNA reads TGTGCCAGCAGTCCGGACAGGGGTGGAGAGACCCAGTACTTC. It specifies CASSPDRGGETQYF. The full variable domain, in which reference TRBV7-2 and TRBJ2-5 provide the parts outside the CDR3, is GAGVSQSPSNKVTEKGKDVELRCDPISGHTALYWYRQSLGQGLEFLIYFQGNSAPDKSGLPSDRFSAERTGGSVSTLTIQRTQQEDSAVYLCASSPDRGGETQYFGPGTRLLVL.

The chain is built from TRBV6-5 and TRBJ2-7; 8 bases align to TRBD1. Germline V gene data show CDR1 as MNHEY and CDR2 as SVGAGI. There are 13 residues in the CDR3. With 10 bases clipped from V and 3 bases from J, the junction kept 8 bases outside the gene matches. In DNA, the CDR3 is TGTGCCACCGAGGACAGGGAGGTCTACGAGCAGTACTTC. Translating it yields CATEDREVYEQYF.

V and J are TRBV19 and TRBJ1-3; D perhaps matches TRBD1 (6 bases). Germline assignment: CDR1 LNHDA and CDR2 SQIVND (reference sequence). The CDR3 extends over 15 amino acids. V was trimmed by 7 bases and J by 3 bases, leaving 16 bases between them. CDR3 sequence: CASIQGGSRGNTIYF. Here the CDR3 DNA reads TGTGCCAGTATCCAAGGGGGATCTCGTGGAAACACCATATATTTT.

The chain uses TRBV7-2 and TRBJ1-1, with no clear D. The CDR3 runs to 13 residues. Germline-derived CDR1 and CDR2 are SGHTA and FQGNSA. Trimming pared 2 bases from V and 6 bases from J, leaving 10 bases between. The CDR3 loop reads CASSLSLKAEAFF. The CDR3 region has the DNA TGTGCCAGCAGCTTAAGTCTAAAGGCTGAAGCTTTCTTT.

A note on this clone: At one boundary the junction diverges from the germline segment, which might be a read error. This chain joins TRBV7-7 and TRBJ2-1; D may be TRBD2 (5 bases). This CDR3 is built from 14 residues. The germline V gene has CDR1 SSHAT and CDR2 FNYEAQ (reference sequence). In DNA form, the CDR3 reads TGTGCTAGCAGCTTAGGAGGCTCCTACAATGAGCAGTTCTTC. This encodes CASSLGGSYNEQFF.

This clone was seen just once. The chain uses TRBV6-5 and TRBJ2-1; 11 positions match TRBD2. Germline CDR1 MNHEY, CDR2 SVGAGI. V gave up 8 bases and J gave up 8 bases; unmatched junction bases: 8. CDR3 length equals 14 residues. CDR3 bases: TGTGCCAGCCACTTAGGACTAGCGGGCGATGAGCAGTTCTTC. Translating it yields CASHLGLAGDEQFF.

DNA for the CDR3: TGTGCCTCCTCGGACAGGGGCAATCAGCCCCAGCATTTT. This translates into CASSDRGNQPQHF. The rearrangement uses TRBV30 and TRBJ1-5; 8 bases line up with TRBD1. The germline CDR1 and CDR2 sequences are GTSNPN and SVGIG (reference sequence). This CDR3 contains 13 residues. The trim removed 7 bases at V and 2 bases at J, leaving 4 bases unmatched.

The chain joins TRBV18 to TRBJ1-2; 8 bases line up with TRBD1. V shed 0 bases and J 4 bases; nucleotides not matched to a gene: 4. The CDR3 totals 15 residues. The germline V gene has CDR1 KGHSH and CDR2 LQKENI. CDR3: CASSPPDRATYGYTF. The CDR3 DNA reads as TGTGCCAGCTCACCACCGGACAGGGCTACCTATGGCTACACCTTC. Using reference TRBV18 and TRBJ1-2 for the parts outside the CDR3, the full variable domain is NAGVMQNPRHLVRRRGQEARLRCSPMKGHSHVYWYRQLPEEGLKFMVYLQKENIIDESGMPKERFSAEFPKEGPSILRIQQVVRGDSAAYFCASSPPDRATYGYTFGSGTRLTVV.

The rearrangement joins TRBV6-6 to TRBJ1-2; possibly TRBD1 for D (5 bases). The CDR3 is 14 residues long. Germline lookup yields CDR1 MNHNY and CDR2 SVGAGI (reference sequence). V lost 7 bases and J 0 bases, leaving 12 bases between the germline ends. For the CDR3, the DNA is TGTGCCAGCACCAACGGGGGGTCTAACTATGGCTACACCTTC. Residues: CASTNGGSNYGYTF.

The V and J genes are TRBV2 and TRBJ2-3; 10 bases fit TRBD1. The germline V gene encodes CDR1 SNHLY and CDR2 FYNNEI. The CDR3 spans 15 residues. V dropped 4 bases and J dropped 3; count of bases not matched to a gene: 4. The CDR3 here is CASSGQGARTDTQYF. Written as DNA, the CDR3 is TGTGCCAGCAGTGGACAGGGGGCCAGAACAGATACGCAGTATTTT.

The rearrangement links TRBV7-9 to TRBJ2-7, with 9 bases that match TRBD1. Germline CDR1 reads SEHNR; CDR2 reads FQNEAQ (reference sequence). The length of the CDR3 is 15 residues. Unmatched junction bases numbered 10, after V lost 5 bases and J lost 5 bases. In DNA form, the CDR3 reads TGTGCCAGCAGCGGCCGGGACAGGGTTCTCAACGAGCAGTACTTC. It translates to CASSGRDRVLNEQYF.

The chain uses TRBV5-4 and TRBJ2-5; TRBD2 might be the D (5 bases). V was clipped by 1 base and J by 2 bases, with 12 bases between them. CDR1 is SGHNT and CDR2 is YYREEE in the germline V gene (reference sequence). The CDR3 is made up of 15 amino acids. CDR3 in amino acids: CASSLSPGNQETQYF. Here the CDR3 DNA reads TGTGCCAGCAGCTTGAGTCCCGGGAATCAAGAGACCCAGTACTTC.

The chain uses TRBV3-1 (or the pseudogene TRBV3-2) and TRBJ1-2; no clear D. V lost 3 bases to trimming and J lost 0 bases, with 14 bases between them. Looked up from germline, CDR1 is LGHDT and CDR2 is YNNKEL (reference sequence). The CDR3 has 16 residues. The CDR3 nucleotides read TGTGCCAGCAGCCATTATGAACAGCCAGCTAACTATGGCTACACCTTC. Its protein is CASSHYEQPANYGYTF.

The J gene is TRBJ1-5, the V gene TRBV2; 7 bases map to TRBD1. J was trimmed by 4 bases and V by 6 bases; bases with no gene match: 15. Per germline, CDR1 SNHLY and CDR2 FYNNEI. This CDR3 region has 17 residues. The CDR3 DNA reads TGTGCCAGCAGACCCAAGCCGGGACAGTGGGAGAATCAGCCCCAGCATTTT. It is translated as CASRPKPGQWENQPQHF. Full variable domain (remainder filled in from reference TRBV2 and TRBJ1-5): EPEVTQTPSHQVTQMGQEVILRCVPISNHLYFYWYRQILGQKVEFLVSFYNNEISEKSEIFDDQFSVERPDGSNFTLKIRSTKLEDSAMYFCASRPKPGQWENQPQHFGDGTRLSIL.

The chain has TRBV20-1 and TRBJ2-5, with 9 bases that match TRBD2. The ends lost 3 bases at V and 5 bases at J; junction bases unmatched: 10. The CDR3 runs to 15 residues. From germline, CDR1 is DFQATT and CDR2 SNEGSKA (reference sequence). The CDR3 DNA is TGCAGTGCTAGTAGGGGACTAGCTACAGAGGAGACCCAGTACTTC. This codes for CSASRGLATEETQYF.

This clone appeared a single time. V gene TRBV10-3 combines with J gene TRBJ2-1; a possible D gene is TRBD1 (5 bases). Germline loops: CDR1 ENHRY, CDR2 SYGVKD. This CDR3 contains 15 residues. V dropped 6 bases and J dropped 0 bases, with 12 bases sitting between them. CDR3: CAIRLDRFSYNEQFF. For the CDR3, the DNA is TGTGCCATCAGACTCGACAGATTCTCCTACAATGAGCAGTTCTTC.

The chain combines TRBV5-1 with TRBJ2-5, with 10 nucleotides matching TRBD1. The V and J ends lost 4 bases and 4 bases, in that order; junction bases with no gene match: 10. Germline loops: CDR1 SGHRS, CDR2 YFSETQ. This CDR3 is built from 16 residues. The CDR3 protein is CASSHPPGQGLETQYF. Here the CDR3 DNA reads TGCGCCAGCAGCCACCCCCCGGGACAGGGGTTAGAGACCCAGTACTTC.

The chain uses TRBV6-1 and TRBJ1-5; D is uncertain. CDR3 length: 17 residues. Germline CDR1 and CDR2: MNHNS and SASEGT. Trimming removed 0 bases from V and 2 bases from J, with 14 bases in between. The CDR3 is CASSEAMLGKGNQPQHF. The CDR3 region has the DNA TGTGCCAGCAGTGAAGCAATGCTAGGGAAGGGCAATCAGCCCCAGCATTTT.